Sequencing of this T cell receptor beta chain was carried out in a study of blood T cell repertoires in COVID-19. Whole-study context: T cells, B-cell-depleted T cells, or PBMCs supplied cDNA or gDNA.

Original processing methods: Estimated nucleated cell counts came from reference gene primer amplification. Generated by immunoSEQ multiplex PCR, the TCRdb table keeps only in-frame clones and is missing some. V, J and clone size reflect that table, while D and trimming were determined from the DNA. The table has about 340,000 clones, just over 85% seen once; the top ten hold around 4%. Germline V gene data show CDR1 as SGHTA and CDR2 as FQGNSA. Trimming left V 6 bases short and J 7 bases short, with 15 bases between. This CDR3 spans 13 amino acids. The sample was PBMCs or T cells enriched from blood (not recorded which). This sequence originates from a woman in her thirties or forties with acute COVID-19. The chain uses TRBV7-2 and TRBJ1-1; D is possibly TRBD1 (5 bases). The CDR3 loop reads CASRRRQTSEAFF. In nucleotides, the CDR3 is TGTGCCAGCAGGCGTCGACAGACCAGTGAAGCTTTCTTT.